This TCR beta chain stems from a study of T cells and Merkel cell carcinoma outcomes. General study points: Merkel cell carcinoma outcomes were reportedly predicted by repertoire and T-cell density.

This CDR3 has 13 residues. Germline V gene lookup returns CDR1 SGHRS and CDR2 YFSETQ. V was shortened by 7 bases and J by 7 bases, with 17 bases between the two germline ends. Sequencing used immunoSEQ multiplex PCR; TCRdb keeps in-frame clones, though not all of them. In the table there are 13,000 to 15,000 clones, roughly 92% of which are singletons. Regarding this clone: The target antigen is unknown.

Input material: tumor tissue from Merkel cell carcinoma. The clonotype comes from a human donor with Merkel cell carcinoma. The gene calls are TRBV5-1 and TRBJ1-1, with D perhaps matching TRBD1 (5 bases). CDR3 sequence: CASSRQGVGEAFF. In nucleotides, the CDR3 is TGCGCCAGCTCGCGGCAGGGAGTAGGTGAAGCTTTCTTT.